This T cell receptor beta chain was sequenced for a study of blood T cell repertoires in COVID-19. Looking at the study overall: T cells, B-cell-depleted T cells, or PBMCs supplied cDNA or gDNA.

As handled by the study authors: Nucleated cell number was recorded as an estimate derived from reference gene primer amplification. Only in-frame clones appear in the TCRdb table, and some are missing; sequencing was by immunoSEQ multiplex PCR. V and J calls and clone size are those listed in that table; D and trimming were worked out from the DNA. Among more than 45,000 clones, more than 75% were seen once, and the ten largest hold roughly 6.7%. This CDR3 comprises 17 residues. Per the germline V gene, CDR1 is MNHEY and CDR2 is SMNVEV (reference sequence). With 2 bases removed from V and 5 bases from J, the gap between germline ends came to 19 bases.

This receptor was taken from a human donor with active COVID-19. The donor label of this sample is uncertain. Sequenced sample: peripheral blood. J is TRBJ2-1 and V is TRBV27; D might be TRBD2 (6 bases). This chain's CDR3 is CASSLLPFDSGDNEQFF. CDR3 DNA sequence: TGTGCCAGCAGTTTACTTCCATTCGATAGCGGAGACAATGAGCAGTTCTTC.